Below are 27 T cell receptor beta chains sequenced from a single sample in a study of beta chain features in type 1 diabetes. The sequenced template was cDNA made from the entire isolated RNA. Some clones are missing from TCRdb's copy, which holds only in-frame ones; the method was immunoSEQ multiplex PCR. Of about half a million clones listed, around 28% are singletons. The specimen sequenced was naive CD4+ T cells from blood. Receptor source: a man between 18 and 35 years old in good health.

This CDR3 reads CASSQDEDTGELFF. CDR3 sequence (DNA): TGCGCCAGCAGCCAAGATGAAGACACCGGGGAGCTGTTTTTT. This chain uses TRBV4-3 with TRBJ2-2, with D hard to call. This CDR3 has 14 residues. V was cut by 0 bases and J by 3 bases, with 5 bases left in between. Germline CDR1 is LGHNA and CDR2 is YSLEER.

This clone has a handful of counts. The rearrangement links TRBV10-3 to TRBJ2-3; D perhaps matches TRBD2 (5 bases). CDR1 is ENHRY, CDR2 SYGVKD, per germline. The CDR3 contains 14 residues. This CDR3 reads CATQKVSGTDTQYF. CDR3 coding DNA: TGTGCAACCCAGAAAGTCTCGGGAACAGATACGCAGTATTTT.

CDR3 in amino acids: CASSVGSPGVEQFF. The CDR3 DNA reads TGTGCCAGCAGCGTAGGATCACCTGGCGTAGAGCAGTTCTTC. The chain combines TRBV9 with TRBJ2-1; D gene uncertain. Trimming removed 0 bases from V and 10 bases from J, with 14 bases in between. Germline V gene sequence: CDR1 SGDLS, CDR2 YYNGEE. The CDR3 is 14 residues long.

This clone has only a few counts. The chain carries TRBV9 and TRBJ1-1; D perhaps matches TRBD1 (5 bases). V lost 3 bases and J 3 bases, leaving 15 bases between the germline ends. Looked up from germline, CDR1 is SGDLS and CDR2 is YYNGEE. This CDR3 is 15 amino acids long. CDR3 nucleotide sequence: TGTGCCAGCAGCGCCTCCGCAGGGCGGGACACTGAAGCTTTCTTT. Translating gives CASSASAGRDTEAFF.

There are a few counts of this clone. The chain links TRBV13 to TRBJ2-1, with no clear D. Germline CDR1 PRHDT, CDR2 FYEKMQ (reference sequence). Trimming took off 4 bases at V and 4 bases at J, with 8 bases between the two ends. There are 13 residues in the CDR3. The CDR3 protein is CASSSTYYNEQFF. CDR3 nucleotide sequence: TGTGCCAGCAGCTCGACTTATTACAATGAGCAGTTCTTC.

The chain carries TRBV7-2 and TRBJ2-7, with 13 bases identical to TRBD2. Germline V gene sequence: CDR1 SGHTA, CDR2 FQGNSA. After removal of 10 bases from V and 0 bases from J, the junction contained 3 bases not matched to a gene. The CDR3 runs 14 residues. In DNA form, the CDR3 reads TGTGCCACCAGGACTAGCGGGAGCTCCTACGAGCAGTACTTC. Translation: CATRTSGSSYEQYF.

The rearrangement joins TRBV15 to TRBJ1-1; tentative D call: TRBD1 (5 bases). CDR1 and CDR2 from the germline V gene are LNHNV and YYDKDF (reference sequence). V shed 4 bases and J shed 0 bases, with 12 bases lying between them. The CDR3 is 15 residues long. The CDR3 region has the DNA TGTGCCACCAGCAAAGCGGGACGGATGAACACTGAAGCTTTCTTT. Encoded protein: CATSKAGRMNTEAFF.

This clone was found a few times. The same CDR3 can be traced to other DNA sequences in this sample. V and J are TRBV5-1 and TRBJ2-1, with a weak D call TRBD1 (5 bases). Trimming left V 4 bases short and J 4 bases short, with 9 bases between. This CDR3 is 13 amino acids long. The germline V gene encodes CDR1 SGHRS and CDR2 YFSETQ. This chain's CDR3 is CASSPAGYNEQFF. As DNA, the CDR3 is TGCGCCAGCAGCCCAGCAGGGTACAATGAGCAGTTCTTC.

The chain has TRBV30 and TRBJ2-7, with D tentatively TRBD1 (5 bases). CDR1 is GTSNPN, CDR2 SVGIG, per germline (reference sequence). Trimming left V 7 bases short and J 0 bases short, with 10 bases between. The CDR3 totals 12 residues. CDR3 nucleotide sequence: TGTGCCTTGACAGCGATCTCCTACGAGCAGTACTTC. Its protein is CALTAISYEQYF.

This clone has a handful of counts. The rearrangement joins TRBV9 to TRBJ2-5; D not resolved. Germline V CDR1 and CDR2: SGDLS, YYNGEE. The V gene lost 4 bases and the J gene lost 1 base, with 8 bases spanning the gap. The CDR3 extends over 13 amino acids. The chain's CDR3 is CASSPKGQETQYF. The CDR3 DNA sequence: TGTGCCAGCAGCCCAAAGGGCCAAGAGACCCAGTACTTC.

The chain links TRBV29-1 to TRBJ2-4, with TRBD2 matching 10 bases. CDR1 is SQVTM, CDR2 ANQGSEA, per germline. Trimming removed 2 bases from V and 8 bases from J; junction bases left unmatched: 6. The CDR3 loop spans 14 amino acids. In DNA, the CDR3 is TGCAGCGTTGAAATAGCGGGAGGCGGGTACATTCAGTACTTC. Protein: CSVEIAGGGYIQYF.

J is TRBJ2-1 and V is TRBV30; 7 nucleotides align to TRBD2. This CDR3 comprises 15 residues. Germline trimming cut 2 bases from V and 0 bases from J; bases unmatched to any gene: 4. Per the germline V gene, CDR1 is GTSNPN and CDR2 is SVGIG (reference sequence). The CDR3 reads CAWSSGTTSYNEQFF. Here the CDR3 DNA reads TGTGCCTGGAGTTCCGGGACTACCTCCTACAATGAGCAGTTCTTC.

V and J are TRBV12-5 and TRBJ2-3, with 7 bases matching TRBD2. From germline, CDR1 is LGHNT and CDR2 FRNRAP. Losses at the gene ends were 5 bases for V and 0 bases for J; bases not matched to a gene: 5. The CDR3 loop spans 15 amino acids. CDR3 in amino acids: CASGAGEWSTDTQYF. The CDR3, as DNA: TGTGCTAGTGGTGCGGGGGAGTGGAGCACAGATACGCAGTATTTT.

The chain couples TRBV5-6 to TRBJ2-4; 9 bases align to TRBD1. The V segment lost 4 bases and the J segment 5 bases; nucleotides outside the gene matches: 7. The CDR3 extends over 15 amino acids. Germline CDR1 and CDR2: SGHDT and YYEEEE. CDR3 nucleotide sequence: TGTGCCAGCAGCACCGGGACAGGGTTTGAAAACATTCAGTACTTC. Protein: CASSTGTGFENIQYF.

The rearrangement uses TRBV29-1 and TRBJ2-7, with 7 bases fitting TRBD2. CDR1 and CDR2 from the germline V gene are SQVTM and ANQGSEA. The CDR3 spans 14 residues. Trimming took 3 bases from V and 4 from J; bases not matched to a gene: 9. The CDR3 region has the DNA TGCAGCGTTGAGGGAGGGAGTCCGCCTTACGAGCAGTACTTC. It specifies CSVEGGSPPYEQYF.

The chain employs TRBV30 and TRBJ1-3; D gene ambiguous. There are 13 residues in the CDR3. The germline gives CDR1 GTSNPN, CDR2 SVGIG (reference sequence). V gave up 5 bases and J gave up 2 bases, with 10 bases separating them. CDR3 region: CAWGVGAGNTIYF. DNA of the CDR3: TGTGCCTGGGGAGTCGGGGCTGGAAACACCATATATTTT. Combining the CDR3 with reference TRBV30 and TRBJ1-3 gives the whole variable domain SQTIHQWPATLVQPVGSPLSLECTVEGTSNPNLYWYRQAAGRGLQLLFYSVGIGQISSEVPQNLSASRPQDRQFILSSKKLLLSDSGFYLCAWGVGAGNTIYFGEGSWLTVV.

This clone occurred a few times. This chain uses TRBV28 with TRBJ2-1; tentatively, D is TRBD2 (5 bases). Germline values: CDR1 MDHEN, CDR2 SYDVKM. Trimming left V 2 bases short and J 7 bases short, with 15 bases between. CDR3 length equals 15 residues. CDR3 nucleotides: TGTGCCAGCAGTTTAGGCGTAGGCCCGGGGAATGAGCAGTTCTTC. It codes for CASSLGVGPGNEQFF.

CDR3: CASSLQTGEKHNEQFF. The CDR3 DNA reads TGTGCCAGCAGCTTGCAGACAGGGGAAAAGCACAATGAGCAGTTCTTC. The chain uses TRBV5-6 and TRBJ2-1; TRBD1 agrees at 8 bases. Germline V gene sequence: CDR1 SGHDT, CDR2 YYEEEE. Germline trimming cut 1 base from V and 5 bases from J; bases unmatched to any gene: 8. This CDR3 is built from 16 residues.

V is TRBV10-3 and J is TRBJ1-5; 7 nucleotides align to TRBD1. The CDR3 length is 15 residues. Losses at the gene ends were 6 bases for V and 5 bases for J; bases not matched to a gene: 10. CDR1 and CDR2 (germline): ENHRY, SYGVKD. The CDR3 loop is CAISREGGGYQPQHF. The DNA of the CDR3 is TGTGCCATCAGCAGGGAGGGAGGGGGCTATCAGCCCCAGCATTTT.

This clone was observed a few times. The CDR3 loop is CASKEDSGGNTIYF. DNA for the CDR3: TGTGCCTCTAAGGAAGACAGTGGAGGAAACACCATATATTTT. The rearrangement joins TRBV6-5 to TRBJ1-3; a possible D gene is TRBD1 (5 bases). V lost 11 bases to trimming and J lost 4 bases, with 18 bases between them. This CDR3 has 14 residues. The V gene's germline CDR1 is MNHEY and CDR2 SVGAGI.

The genes are TRBV2 and TRBJ2-3, with 13 bases aligning to TRBD2. CDR1 and CDR2 (germline): SNHLY, FYNNEI. The length of the CDR3 is 14 residues. The V and J ends lost 6 bases and 4 bases, in that order; junction bases with no gene match: 1. The CDR3 DNA reads as TGTGCCAGCAGAGGGACTAGCGGGGCAGATACGCAGTATTTT. It specifies CASRGTSGADTQYF. Full variable domain (outside the CDR3, taken from reference TRBV2 and TRBJ2-3): EPEVTQTPSHQVTQMGQEVILRCVPISNHLYFYWYRQILGQKVEFLVSFYNNEISEKSEIFDDQFSVERPDGSNFTLKIRSTKLEDSAMYFCASRGTSGADTQYFGPGTRLTVL.

About this clone: Other DNA sequences from this sample encode an identical CDR3 as well. The CDR3 reads CAWSVHNTGELFF. CDR3 coding DNA: TGTGCCTGGAGTGTACACAACACCGGGGAGCTGTTTTTT. The gene calls are TRBV30 and TRBJ2-2; D is unclear. This CDR3 has 13 residues. Germline CDR1 reads GTSNPN; CDR2 reads SVGIG (reference sequence). Trimming removed 0 bases at V and 2 bases at J, with 4 bases between.

The V and J genes are TRBV30 and TRBJ1-3; tentatively, D is TRBD1 (5 bases). The V end was cut by 1 base, the J end by 0 bases, with 10 bases between. The CDR3 is made up of 15 amino acids. Germline CDR1 and CDR2: GTSNPN and SVGIG (reference sequence). CDR3 coding DNA: TGTGCCTGGAGTGCGGGACGTCGCTCTGGAAACACCATATATTTT. Translated: CAWSAGRRSGNTIYF.

J is TRBJ2-3 and V is TRBV30; TRBD1 is a possible D gene (6 bases). CDR1 is GTSNPN, CDR2 SVGIG, per germline (reference sequence). The CDR3 length is 15 residues. The germline V and J ends were trimmed by 5 bases and 0 bases, with 15 bases remaining between them. This CDR3 reads CAWGGRTHSTDTQYF. CDR3 bases: TGTGCCTGGGGGGGCCGGACACATAGCACAGATACGCAGTATTTT.

The V gene is TRBV10-3, the J gene TRBJ2-7; TRBD1 or TRBD2 may be the D gene (5 bases each). V gave up 2 bases and J gave up 6 bases, with 14 bases separating them. The CDR3 is 14 residues long. Germline-derived CDR1 and CDR2 are ENHRY and SYGVKD. The CDR3 DNA reads TGTGCCATCAGTGAGATCGGGGAGAGGGGCGAGCAGTACTTC. Translating gives CAISEIGERGEQYF.

This clone was seen only a few times. The chain joins TRBV30 to TRBJ1-4; D may be TRBD1 (6 bases). CDR1 and CDR2 from the germline V gene are GTSNPN and SVGIG (reference sequence). The CDR3 is 16 residues long. Trimming took 2 bases from V and 2 from J, leaving 15 bases between them. CDR3 amino acids: CAWSPDRRGTNEKLFF. The CDR3 region has the DNA TGTGCCTGGAGTCCCGACAGGCGGGGGACTAATGAAAAACTGTTTTTT.

This clone was observed a handful of times. The V gene is TRBV28, the J gene TRBJ2-2, with 7 bases aligning to TRBD1. The CDR3 consists of 16 residues. The germline CDR1 and CDR2 sequences are MDHEN and SYDVKM. The V and J ends lost 5 bases and 6 bases, in that order; junction bases with no gene match: 12. This CDR3 is CASSGNRGALSGELFF. The DNA for the CDR3 is TGTGCCAGCAGTGGCAACAGGGGCGCACTGTCCGGGGAGCTGTTTTTT.